This TCR beta chain was captured by sequencing in a study of CD8 T cells in Susac syndrome (dated by TCRdb to the late 2010s). A note on the overall study: Of the Susac syndrome patients who were sequenced, about 6 had clinically active disease and roughly 8 were in clinical remission. Repertoire sequencing was used to test whether CD8+ T cell activation and differentiation in Susac syndrome was antigen driven. Susac syndrome patients were therapy-naive, on corticosteroids (some also receiving IVIg), or on IVIg alone at blood withdrawal.

Details on this clonotype: It lacks a known antigen. No much larger clone exists at a distance of one base, and base qualities are not known.

General conclusions and limits of the study: No clonal expansion was detected in the CD4+ T cell repertoire of Susac syndrome patients. The TCR sequencing and HLA analysis was acknowledged to have included a relatively small number of individuals.

RNA was extracted using the RNeasy kit, and roughly 0.45 to 1 microgram was reverse transcribed with random hexamers. The immunoSEQ multiplex PCR assay, covering 54 Vbeta and 13 Jbeta segments, was used to amplify TCR beta CDR3 regions. Bias from PCR amplification was corrected by using a synthetic template baseline for primer optimization and for computational correction. Per the authors' processing: Reads were annotated to V, D and J genes according to IMGT and were analyzed with immunoSEQ Analyzer, with only productive sequences retained. Clonality was computed as one minus Shannon entropy normalized by log2 of the number of productive unique sequences. Public and private clones were assessed among the 100 most prevalent clones of each patient and control. A clone was defined as Susac-specific if it was absent from the healthy and MS cohorts, from roughly 1,000 published viral clones and from other ImmuneACCESS disease sequences. TCRdb took the public reads, trimmed them with fastp at Q25, ran MiXCR for clone calling and kept in-frame beta chains. Rows with one shared CDR3 protein collapse into an entry with the most common genes and DNA. In this record, the V and J calls reflect TCRdb's handling and not the investigators' own analysis. The sample table holds about 180,000 distinct CDR3 sequences, of which about 96% were seen once. The ten largest clonotypes hold approximately 0.12% of the sample.

CDR1 and CDR2, per the germline V gene (reference sequence), are SEHNR and FQNEAQ. CDR3 length: 13 amino acids, cysteine to phenylalanine. Only CDR3 DNA remains: 39 bases, in frame from the first base. V is shortened by 3 bases, J by 8 bases, and the region joining them spans 13 bases. High-throughput TCR beta sequencing profiled peripheral blood CD8+ and CD4+ T cells from healthy donors, Susac syndrome patients and multiple sclerosis patients. Recently defined diagnostic criteria for definite or probable disease were met by the Susac syndrome patients. Bulk CD8+ and CD4+ T cells were purified magnetically by negative isolation, whereas CD8+ TEMRA cells were enriched by FACS. Blood was collected in EDTA tubes and processed within 24 hours, with PBMCs isolated through density gradient centrifugation. PBMCs intended for TCR sequencing were frozen in liquid nitrogen and were later thawed in a 37 degrees C water bath. A purity of at least 90% was achieved for sorted or isolated CD4+, CD8+ and CD8+ TEMRA cells.

The receptor chain draws on TRBV7-9 and TRBJ1-2, with TRBD1 as a weak D call on 6 bases. The clonotype originates from a human donor with Susac syndrome. Sequenced sample: CD4+ T cells from PBMCs. The CDR3 is CASSLDSASGYTF. The DNA is TGTGCCAGCAGCTTGGACAGTGCGTCGGGCTACACCTTC. Where the CDR3 stops, the reference TRBV7-9 and TRBJ1-2 genes take over; the full variable domain is DTGVSQNPRHKITKRGQNVTFRCDPISEHNRLYWYRQTLGQGPEFLTYFQNEAQLEKSRLLSDRFSAERPKGSFSTLEIQRTEQGDSAMYLCASSLDSASGYTFGSGTRLTVV.